This TCR beta chain was observed in a study of T cells in Graves' hyperthyroidism and ophthalmopathy. Study as a whole: Peripheral blood sampling occurred at initial diagnosis, before any treatment.

RNA transcripts provided the source from which TCR beta CDR3 regions were amplified. Using the HTBI primer set, a first-round RT-PCR was run on the TCR CDR3. TCRdb used MiXCR to reprocess the multiplex PCR reads, holding one entry per CDR3 protein. Of about 500,000 distinct CDR3 sequences listed, 16% are singletons. Those with hyperthyroidism were 18 to 65 years old, newly diagnosed, and ill for under 2 months. 10 ml fresh peripheral blood yielded the PBMCs. The clonotype originates from a young woman with Graves' hyperthyroidism. Sequences were obtained from blood.

CDR3 nucleotides: TGTGCCAGCAGCGTCGGGACAGAGGGTACTGAAGCTTTCTTT. Residues: CASSVGTEGTEAFF. This chain uses TRBV9 with TRBJ1-1; 7 nucleotides agree with TRBD1. Germline V gene lookup returns CDR1 SGDLS and CDR2 YYNGEE. The CDR3 covers 14 residues. With V trimmed by 2 bases and J by 5 bases, 6 bases remained unmatched. The complete variable domain, with remaining parts taken from reference TRBV9 and TRBJ1-1, reads DSGVTQTPKHLITATGQRVTLRCSPRSGDLSVYWYQQSLDQGLQFLIQYYNGEERAKGNILERFSAQQFPDLHSELNLSSLELGDSALYFCASSVGTEGTEAFFGQGTRLTVV.